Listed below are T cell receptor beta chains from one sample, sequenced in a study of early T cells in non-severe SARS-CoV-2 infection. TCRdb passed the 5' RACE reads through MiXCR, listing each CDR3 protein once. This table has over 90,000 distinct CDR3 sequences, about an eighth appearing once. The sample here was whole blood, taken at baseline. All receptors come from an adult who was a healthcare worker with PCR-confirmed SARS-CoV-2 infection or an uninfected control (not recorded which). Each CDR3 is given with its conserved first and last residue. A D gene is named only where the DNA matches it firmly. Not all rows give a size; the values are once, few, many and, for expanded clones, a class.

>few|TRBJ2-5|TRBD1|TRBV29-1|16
TGCAGCGTTGATACCGAACTAGGGACAGCTCAAGAGACCCAGTACTTC
CSVDTELGTAQETQYF
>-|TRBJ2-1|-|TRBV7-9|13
TGTGCCAGCAGCAACCGGGGCCACAATGAGCAGTTCTTC
CASSNRGHNEQFF
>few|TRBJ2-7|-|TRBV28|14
TGTGCCAGCAGTATCAACGGGAGAACCTACGAGCAGTACTTC
CASSINGRTYEQYF
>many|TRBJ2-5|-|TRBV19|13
TGTGCCAGTAGTATTTCCCTAGGGGAGACCCAGTACTTC
CASSISLGETQYF
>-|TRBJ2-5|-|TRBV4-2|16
TGTGCCAGCAGCCAAGATGGAACCGCAACCCCAGAGACCCAGTACTTC
CASSQDGTATPETQYF
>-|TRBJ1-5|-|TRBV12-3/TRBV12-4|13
TGTGCCAGCAGTTACGGGCCTAATCAGCCCCAGCATTTT
CASSYGPNQPQHF
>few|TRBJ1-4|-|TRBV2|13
TGTGCCAGCAGTGAGTGGGGAGAAGAAAAACTGTTTTTT
CASSEWGEEKLFF
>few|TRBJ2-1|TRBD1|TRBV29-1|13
TGCAGCGAAACAGGGGGCTTGGGTGATGAGCAGTTCTTC
CSETGGLGDEQFF
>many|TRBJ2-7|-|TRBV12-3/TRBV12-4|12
TGTGCCAGCAGTCCGAGGGGCCACGAGCAGTACTTC
CASSPRGHEQYF
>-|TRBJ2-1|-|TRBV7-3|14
TGTGCCAGCAGCTTGGGAAGGGGTAGGAATGAGCAGTTCTTC
CASSLGRGRNEQFF
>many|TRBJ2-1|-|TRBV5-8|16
TGTGCCAGCAGCTCCACAGGGCCCATCGTATACAATGAGCAGTTCTTC
CASSSTGPIVYNEQFF
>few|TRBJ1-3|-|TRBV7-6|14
TGTGCCAGCAGCCAAGGGGGCTCTGGAAACACCATATATTTT
CASSQGGSGNTIYF
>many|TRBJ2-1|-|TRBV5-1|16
TGCGCCAGCAGCTTGGTTACGGGGAAGGGGTCCGATGAGCAGTTCTTC
CASSLVTGKGSDEQFF
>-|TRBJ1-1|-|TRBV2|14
TGTGCCAGCAGCTCCAACAGTAAGAACACTGAAGCTTTCTTT
CASSSNSKNTEAFF
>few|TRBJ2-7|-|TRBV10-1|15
TGCGCCAGCAGTGAGGGGTCCGGGGTGACCTACGAGCAGTACTTC
CASSEGSGVTYEQYF
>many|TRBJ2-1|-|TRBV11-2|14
TGTGCCAGCAGCCTGATTAAAAGGGGGGCTGAGCAGTTCTTC
CASSLIKRGAEQFF
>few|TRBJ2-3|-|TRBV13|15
TGTGCCAGCAGCCCCGGACAGAGAAGCACAGATACGCAGTATTTT
CASSPGQRSTDTQYF
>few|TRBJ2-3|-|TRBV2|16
TGTGCCAGCACCAGGCGCGGGGGCAAAGGGACAGATACGCAGTATTTT
CASTRRGGKGTDTQYF
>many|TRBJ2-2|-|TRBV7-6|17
TGTGCCAGCAGCCCCATTCCTTCAGGGGCGGACACCGGGGAGCTGTTTTTT
CASSPIPSGADTGELFF
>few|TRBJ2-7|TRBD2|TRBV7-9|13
TGTGCCAGCAGCTTCAGGGAGGGGTACGAGCAGTACTTC
CASSFREGYEQYF